This record concerns one T cell receptor (beta chain) sequence. This entry belongs to a study of tumor-infiltrating lymphocytes in oesophageal squamous cell carcinoma. MiXCR was run by TCRdb on the reads, yielding one entry per CDR3 protein. Seen here are roughly 12,000 distinct CDR3 sequences, over 50% observed once, and the top ten hold roughly 50%. Sequenced sample: blood. This TCR came from a female donor with esophageal squamous cell carcinoma.

The CDR3 is CASRVDRANEQFF. Here the CDR3 DNA reads TGTGCCAGCAGGGTGGACAGGGCTAATGAGCAGTTCTTC. The V and J genes are TRBV12-3 or TRBV12-4 and TRBJ2-1; 8 bases agree with TRBD1. This CDR3 comprises 13 residues. Trimming took 6 bases from V and 7 from J; bases not matched to a gene: 5.